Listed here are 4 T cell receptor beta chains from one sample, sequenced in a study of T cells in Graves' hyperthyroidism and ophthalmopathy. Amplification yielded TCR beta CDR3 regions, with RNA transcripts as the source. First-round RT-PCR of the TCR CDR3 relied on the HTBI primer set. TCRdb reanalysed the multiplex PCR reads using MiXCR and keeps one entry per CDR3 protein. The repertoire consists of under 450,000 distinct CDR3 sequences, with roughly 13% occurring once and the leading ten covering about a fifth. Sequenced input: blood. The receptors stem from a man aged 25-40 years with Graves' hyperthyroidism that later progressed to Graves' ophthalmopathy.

CDR3 DNA sequence: TGTGCCAGCAGCCCCACACTTACTGGGTTATTAAACTATGGCTACACCTTC. Protein product: CASSPTLTGLLNYGYTF. The chain joins TRBV3-1 to TRBJ1-2, with unresolved D. Trimming pared 4 bases from V and 2 bases from J, leaving 20 bases between. The germline gives CDR1 LGHDT, CDR2 YNNKEL (reference sequence). The CDR3 extends over 17 amino acids.

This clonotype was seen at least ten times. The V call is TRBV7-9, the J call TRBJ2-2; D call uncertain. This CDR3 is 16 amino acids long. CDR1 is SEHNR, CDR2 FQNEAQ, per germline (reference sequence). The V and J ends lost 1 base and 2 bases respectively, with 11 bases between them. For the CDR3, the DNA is TGTGCCAGCAGCTTAGAGTCCTGGGGTAACACCGGGGAGCTGTTTTTT. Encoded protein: CASSLESWGNTGELFF.

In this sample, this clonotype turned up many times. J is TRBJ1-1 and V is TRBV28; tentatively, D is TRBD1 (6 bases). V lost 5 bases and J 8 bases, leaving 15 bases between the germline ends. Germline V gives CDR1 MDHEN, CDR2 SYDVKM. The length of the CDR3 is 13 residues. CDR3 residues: CASSQTGFTEAFF. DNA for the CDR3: TGTGCCAGCAGTCAAACAGGGTTTACCGAAGCTTTCTTT.

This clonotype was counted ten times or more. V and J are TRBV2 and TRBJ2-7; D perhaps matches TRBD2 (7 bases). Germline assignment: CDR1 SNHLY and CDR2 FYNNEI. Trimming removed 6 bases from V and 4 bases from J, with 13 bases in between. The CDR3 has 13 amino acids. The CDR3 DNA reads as TGTGCCAGCAGCGAGGGGGGGTTTTACGAGCAGTACTTC. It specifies CASSEGGFYEQYF.